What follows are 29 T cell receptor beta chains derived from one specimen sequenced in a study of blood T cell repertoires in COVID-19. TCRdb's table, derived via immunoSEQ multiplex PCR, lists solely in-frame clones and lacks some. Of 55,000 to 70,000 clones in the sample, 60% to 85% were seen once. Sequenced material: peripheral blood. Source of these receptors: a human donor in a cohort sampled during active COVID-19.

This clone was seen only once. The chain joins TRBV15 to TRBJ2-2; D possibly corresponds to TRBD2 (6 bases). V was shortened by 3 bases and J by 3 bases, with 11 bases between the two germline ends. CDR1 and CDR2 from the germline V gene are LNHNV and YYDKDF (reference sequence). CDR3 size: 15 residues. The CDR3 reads CATSRGDWDTGELFF. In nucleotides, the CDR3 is TGTGCCACCAGCAGGGGGGACTGGGACACCGGGGAGCTGTTTTTT. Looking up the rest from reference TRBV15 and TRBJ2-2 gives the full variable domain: DAMVIQNPRYQVTQFGKPVTLSCSQTLNHNVMYWYQQKSSQAPKLLFHYYDKDFNNEADTPDNFQSRRPNTSFCFLDIRSPGLGDTAMYLCATSRGDWDTGELFFGEGSRLTVL.

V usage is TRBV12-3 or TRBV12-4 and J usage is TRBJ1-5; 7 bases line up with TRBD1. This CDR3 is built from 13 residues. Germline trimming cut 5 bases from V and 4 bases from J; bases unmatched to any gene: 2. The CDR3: CASSEQGNQPQHF. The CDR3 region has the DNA TGTGCCAGCAGTGAACAGGGGAATCAGCCCCAGCATTTT.

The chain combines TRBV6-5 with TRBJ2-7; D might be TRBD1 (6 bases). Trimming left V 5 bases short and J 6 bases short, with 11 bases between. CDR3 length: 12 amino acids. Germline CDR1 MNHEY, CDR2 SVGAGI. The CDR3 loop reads CASSIQGSEQYF. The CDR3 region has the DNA TGTGCCAGCAGTATACAGGGTAGCGAGCAGTACTTC.

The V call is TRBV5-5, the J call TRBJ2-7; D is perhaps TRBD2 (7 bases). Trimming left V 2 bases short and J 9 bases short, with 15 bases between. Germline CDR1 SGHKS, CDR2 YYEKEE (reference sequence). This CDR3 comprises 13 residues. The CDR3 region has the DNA TGTGCCAGCAGCTTCGGGGGGCATTTGCGGCAGTACTTC. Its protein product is CASSFGGHLRQYF.

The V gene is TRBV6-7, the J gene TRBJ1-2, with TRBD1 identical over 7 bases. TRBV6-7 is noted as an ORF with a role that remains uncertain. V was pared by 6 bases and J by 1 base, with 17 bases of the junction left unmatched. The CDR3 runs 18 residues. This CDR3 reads CASSQTTRDRKFNYGYTF. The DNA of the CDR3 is TGTGCCAGCAGCCAAACAACGAGGGACAGAAAGTTTAACTATGGCTACACCTTC.

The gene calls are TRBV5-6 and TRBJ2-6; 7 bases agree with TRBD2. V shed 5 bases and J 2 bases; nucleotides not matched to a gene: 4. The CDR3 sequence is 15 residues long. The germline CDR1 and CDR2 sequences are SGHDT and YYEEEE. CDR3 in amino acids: CASRLTSAGANVLTF. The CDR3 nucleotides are TGTGCCAGCAGACTTACTAGCGCTGGGGCCAACGTCCTGACTTTC.

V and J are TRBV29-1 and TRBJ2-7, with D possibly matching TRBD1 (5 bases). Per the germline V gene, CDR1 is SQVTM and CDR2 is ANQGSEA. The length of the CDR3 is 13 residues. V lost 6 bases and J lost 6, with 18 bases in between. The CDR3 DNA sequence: TGCAGCGTCGTACAGGACCGCTTGGGCGAGCAGTACTTC. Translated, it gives CSVVQDRLGEQYF.

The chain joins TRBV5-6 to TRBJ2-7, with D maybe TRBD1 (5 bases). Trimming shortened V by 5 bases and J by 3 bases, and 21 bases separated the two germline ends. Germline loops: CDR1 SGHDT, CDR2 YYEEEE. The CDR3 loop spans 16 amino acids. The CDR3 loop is CASSPAPHRINYEQYF. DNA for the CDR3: TGTGCCAGCAGTCCCGCCCCCCACAGGATTAACTACGAGCAGTACTTC.

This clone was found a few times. CDR3 bases: TGTGCCAGCTCTAGGACTCGAGCTGGGGCCAACGTCCTGACTTTC. Its protein product is CASSRTRAGANVLTF. The V and J genes are TRBV3-1 (or the pseudogene TRBV3-2) and TRBJ2-6; D may be TRBD2 (5 bases). The germline gives CDR1 LGHDT, CDR2 YNNKEL (reference sequence). The CDR3 is 15 amino acids. V lost 8 bases to trimming and J lost 2 bases, with 13 bases between them.

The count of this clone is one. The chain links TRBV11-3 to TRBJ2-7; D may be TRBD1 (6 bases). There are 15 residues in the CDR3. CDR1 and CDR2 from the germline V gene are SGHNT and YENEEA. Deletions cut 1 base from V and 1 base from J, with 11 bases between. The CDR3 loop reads CASSLGGQGSYEQYF. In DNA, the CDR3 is TGTGCCAGCAGCTTAGGGGGTCAGGGGTCCTACGAGCAGTACTTC.

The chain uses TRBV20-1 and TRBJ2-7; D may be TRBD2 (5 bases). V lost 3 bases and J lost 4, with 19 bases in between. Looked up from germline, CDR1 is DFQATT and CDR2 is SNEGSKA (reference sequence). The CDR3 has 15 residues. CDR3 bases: TGCAGTGCTAGTATCCCCGGGGTAGCTTTGTACGAGCAGTACTTC. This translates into CSASIPGVALYEQYF.

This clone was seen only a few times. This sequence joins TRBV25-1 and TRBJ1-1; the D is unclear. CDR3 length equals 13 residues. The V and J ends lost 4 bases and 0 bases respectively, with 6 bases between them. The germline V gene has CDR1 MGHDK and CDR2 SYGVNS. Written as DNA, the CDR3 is TGTGCCAGCAGTGGAGGTATGAACACTGAAGCTTTCTTT. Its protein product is CASSGGMNTEAFF.

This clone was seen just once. The CDR3 region has the DNA TGTGCCAGTAGTGGACAGACAGATACGCAGTATTTT. Translated: CASSGQTDTQYF. The chain carries TRBV19 and TRBJ2-3; TRBD1 might be the D (6 bases). This CDR3 contains 12 residues. The ends were cut back, 5 bases at V and 3 bases at J, with 6 bases in the middle. The germline V gene encodes CDR1 LNHDA and CDR2 SQIVND (reference sequence).

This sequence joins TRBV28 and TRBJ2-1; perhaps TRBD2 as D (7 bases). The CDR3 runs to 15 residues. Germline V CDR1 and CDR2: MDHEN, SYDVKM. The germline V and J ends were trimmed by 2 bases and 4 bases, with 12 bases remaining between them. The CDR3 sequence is CASSLAGARYNEQFF. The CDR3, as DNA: TGTGCCAGCAGTTTAGCGGGGGCGAGGTACAATGAGCAGTTCTTC.

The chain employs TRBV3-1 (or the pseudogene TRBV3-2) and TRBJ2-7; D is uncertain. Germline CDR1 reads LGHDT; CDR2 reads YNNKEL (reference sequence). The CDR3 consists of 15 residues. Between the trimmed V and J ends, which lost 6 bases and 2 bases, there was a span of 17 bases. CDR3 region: CASSPTLTQTYEQYF. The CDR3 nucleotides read TGTGCCAGCAGTCCCACCTTGACACAGACCTACGAGCAGTACTTC.

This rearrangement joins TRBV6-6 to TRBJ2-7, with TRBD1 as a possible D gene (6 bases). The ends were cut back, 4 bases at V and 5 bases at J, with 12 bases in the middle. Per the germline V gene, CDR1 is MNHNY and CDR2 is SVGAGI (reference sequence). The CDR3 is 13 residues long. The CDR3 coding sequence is TGTGCCAGCAGTTCGGACAGCAGTGACGAGCAGTACTTC. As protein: CASSSDSSDEQYF.

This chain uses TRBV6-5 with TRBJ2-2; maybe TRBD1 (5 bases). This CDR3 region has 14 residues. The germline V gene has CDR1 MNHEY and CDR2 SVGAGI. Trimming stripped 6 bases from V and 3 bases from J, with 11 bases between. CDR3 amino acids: CASRGLGYTGELFF. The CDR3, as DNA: TGTGCCAGCAGGGGGCTAGGGTACACCGGGGAGCTGTTTTTT.

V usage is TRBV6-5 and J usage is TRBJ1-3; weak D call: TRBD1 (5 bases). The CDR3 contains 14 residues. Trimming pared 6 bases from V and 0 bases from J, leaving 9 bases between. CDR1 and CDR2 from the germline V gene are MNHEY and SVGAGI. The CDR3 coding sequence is TGTGCCAGCAGAGACAGCTACTCTGGAAACACCATATATTTT. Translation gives CASRDSYSGNTIYF.

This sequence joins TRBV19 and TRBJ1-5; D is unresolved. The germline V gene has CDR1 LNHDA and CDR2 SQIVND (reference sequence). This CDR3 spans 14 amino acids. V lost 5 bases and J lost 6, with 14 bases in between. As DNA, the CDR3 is TGTGCCAGTAGTGCTGAACGGGGATTTCAGCCCCAGCATTTT. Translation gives CASSAERGFQPQHF.

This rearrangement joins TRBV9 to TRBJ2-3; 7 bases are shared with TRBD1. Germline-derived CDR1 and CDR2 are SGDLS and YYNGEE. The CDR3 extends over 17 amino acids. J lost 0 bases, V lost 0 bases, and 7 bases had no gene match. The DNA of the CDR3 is TGTGCCAGCAGCGTAGGATCTGGGACAGCTAGCACAGATACGCAGTATTTT. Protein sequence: CASSVGSGTASTDTQYF.

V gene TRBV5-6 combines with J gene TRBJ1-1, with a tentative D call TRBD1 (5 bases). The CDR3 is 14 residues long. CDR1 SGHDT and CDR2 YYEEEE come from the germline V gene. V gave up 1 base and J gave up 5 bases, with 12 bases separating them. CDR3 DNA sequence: TGTGCCAGCAGCTTGATCGGGGGTCGGACTGAAGCTTTCTTT. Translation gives CASSLIGGRTEAFF.

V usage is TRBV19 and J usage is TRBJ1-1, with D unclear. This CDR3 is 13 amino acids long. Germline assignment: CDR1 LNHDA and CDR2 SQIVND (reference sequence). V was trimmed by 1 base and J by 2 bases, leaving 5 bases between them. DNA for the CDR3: TGTGCCAGTAGTATAGGCGTTAACACTGAAGCTTTCTTT. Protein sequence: CASSIGVNTEAFF. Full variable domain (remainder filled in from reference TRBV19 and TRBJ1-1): DGGITQSPKYLFRKEGQNVTLSCEQNLNHDAMYWYRQDPGQGLRLIYYSQIVNDFQKGDIAEGYSVSREKKESFPLTVTSAQKNPTAFYLCASSIGVNTEAFFGQGTRLTVV.

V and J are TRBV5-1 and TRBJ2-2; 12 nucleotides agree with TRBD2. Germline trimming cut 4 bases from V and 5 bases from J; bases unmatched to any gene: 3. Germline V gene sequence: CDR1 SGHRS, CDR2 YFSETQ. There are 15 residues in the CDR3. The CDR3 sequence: CASSRLAGGTGELFF. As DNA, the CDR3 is TGCGCCAGCAGCAGGCTAGCGGGAGGGACCGGGGAGCTGTTTTTT. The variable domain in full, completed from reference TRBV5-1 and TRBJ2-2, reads KAGVTQTPRYLIKTRGQQVTLSCSPISGHRSVSWYQQTPGQGLQFLFEYFSETQRNKGNFPGRFSGRQFSNSRSEMNVSTLELGDSALYLCASSRLAGGTGELFFGEGSRLTVL.

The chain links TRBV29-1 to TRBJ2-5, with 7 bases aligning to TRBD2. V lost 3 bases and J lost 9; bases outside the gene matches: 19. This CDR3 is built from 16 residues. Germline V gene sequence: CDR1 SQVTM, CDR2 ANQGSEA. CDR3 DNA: TGCAGCGTTGAGTCCATGCTAGCGGAGCCCCTAAAGGCCCAGTACTTC. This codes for CSVESMLAEPLKAQYF. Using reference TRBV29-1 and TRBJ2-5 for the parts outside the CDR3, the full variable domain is SAVISQKPSRDICQRGTSLTIQCQVDSQVTMMFWYRQQPGQSLTLIATANQGSEATYESGFVIDKFPISRPNLTFSTLTVSNMSPEDSSIYLCSVESMLAEPLKAQYFGPGTRLLVL.

In DNA, the CDR3 is TGTGCCAGCAGCTTGTTGGAGGCTAGCGGGAGATCCTACGAGCAGTACTTC. It yields the protein CASSLLEASGRSYEQYF. This chain links TRBV7-9 with TRBJ2-7; 10 bases align to TRBD2. This CDR3 region has 17 residues. Germline V gene sequence: CDR1 SEHNR, CDR2 FQNEAQ (reference sequence). The V and J ends lost 3 bases and 1 base, in that order; junction bases with no gene match: 9.

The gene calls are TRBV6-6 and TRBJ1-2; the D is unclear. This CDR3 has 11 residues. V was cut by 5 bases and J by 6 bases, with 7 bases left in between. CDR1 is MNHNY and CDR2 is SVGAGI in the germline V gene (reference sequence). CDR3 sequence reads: CASSPADGYTF. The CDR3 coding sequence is TGTGCCAGCAGTCCTGCGGATGGCTACACCTTC.

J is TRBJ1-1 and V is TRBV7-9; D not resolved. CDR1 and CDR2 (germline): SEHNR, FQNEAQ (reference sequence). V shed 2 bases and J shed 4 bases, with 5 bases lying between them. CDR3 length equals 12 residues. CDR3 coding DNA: TGTGCCAGCAGCTTACCGGGCACTGAAGCTTTCTTT. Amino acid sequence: CASSLPGTEAFF.

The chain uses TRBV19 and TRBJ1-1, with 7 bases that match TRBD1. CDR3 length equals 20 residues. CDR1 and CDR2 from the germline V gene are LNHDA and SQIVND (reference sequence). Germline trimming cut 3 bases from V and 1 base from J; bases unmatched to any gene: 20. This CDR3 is CASSIRLSGGRGAKNTEAFF. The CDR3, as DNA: TGTGCCAGTAGTATCCGGCTCTCAGGGGGAAGAGGGGCGAAGAACACTGAAGCTTTCTTT.

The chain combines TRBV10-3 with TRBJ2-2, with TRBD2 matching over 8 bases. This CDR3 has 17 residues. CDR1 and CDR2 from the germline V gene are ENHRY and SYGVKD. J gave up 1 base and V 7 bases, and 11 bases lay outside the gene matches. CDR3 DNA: TGTGCCATCACCAGGGAGAGCGGGGGCCTGAACACCGGGGAGCTGTTTTTT. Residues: CAITRESGGLNTGELFF.